This T cell receptor (beta chain) originates from a study of T cells in Graves' hyperthyroidism and ophthalmopathy. Study-level background: The initial diagnosis was the point when peripheral blood was collected, ahead of any treatment.

These patients, aged 18 to 65, had recently diagnosed hyperthyroidism lasting under 2 months. PBMCs stemmed from less than 13 ml fresh peripheral blood. TCR beta CDR3 regions were amplified from RNA transcripts. Initially, a first-round RT-PCR of the TCR CDR3 employed the HTBI primer set. TCRdb re-analysed the multiplex PCR reads in MiXCR, keeping a single row per CDR3 protein. The sample has fewer than 450,000 distinct CDR3 sequences; approximately 18% are singletons. The V end lost 0 bases, the J end lost 6 bases, and 15 bases lay between the germline ends. CDR1 DFQATT and CDR2 SNEGSKA come from the germline V gene (reference sequence). The CDR3 length is 14 residues.

The chain couples TRBV20-1 to TRBJ2-7; possible D gene TRBD1, 5 bases. The receptor was isolated from a woman in her 30s with Graves' hyperthyroidism that later progressed to Graves' ophthalmopathy. The sequenced sample consisted of blood. CDR3 sequence reads: CSARDLNRSFEQYF. CDR3 coding DNA: TGCAGTGCTAGAGACCTAAACAGGTCTTTCGAGCAGTACTTC.